The 20 T cell receptor beta chains reported below all come from one sample, sequenced in a study of blood T cell repertoires in COVID-19. Clones were sequenced by immunoSEQ multiplex PCR, and TCRdb holds only the in-frame ones, with some missing. The sample consists of roughly 120,000 clones, about 80% of them appearing once. The sample was peripheral blood. Receptors were obtained from a woman of 80 years or more with active or convalescent COVID-19.

The chain uses TRBV28 and TRBJ1-1, with D possibly being TRBD1 (5 bases). Germline loops: CDR1 MDHEN, CDR2 SYDVKM. Trimming took off 8 bases at V and 2 bases at J, with 18 bases between the two ends. The CDR3 totals 15 residues. In DNA form, the CDR3 reads TGTGCCAGCGGAGGGAGGGACGGCACCAACACTGAAGCTTTCTTT. Its translation: CASGGRDGTNTEAFF.

V is TRBV18 and J is TRBJ1-6; 7 bases agree with TRBD1. With V trimmed by 3 bases and J by 10 bases, 3 bases remained unmatched. CDR1 is KGHSH and CDR2 is LQKENI in the germline V gene. This CDR3 has 13 amino acids. The chain's CDR3 is CASSPTGTSPLHF. In nucleotides, the CDR3 is TGTGCCAGCTCACCGACAGGGACGTCACCCCTCCACTTT.

J is TRBJ1-2 and V is TRBV27, with no clear D. The CDR3 is made up of 15 amino acids. In germline, CDR1 is MNHEY, CDR2 SMNVEV (reference sequence). Trimming cost V 0 bases and J 4 bases, with 12 bases left between them. This CDR3 is CASSLSRGEVYGYTF. The CDR3 nucleotides read TGTGCCAGCAGTTTATCCCGGGGAGAAGTCTATGGCTACACCTTC.

This rearrangement joins TRBV11-3 to TRBJ2-1; a possible D gene is TRBD2 (6 bases). The CDR3 totals 15 residues. Deletions cut 1 base from V and 5 bases from J, with 12 bases between. CDR1 and CDR2 from the germline V gene are SGHNT and YENEEA. The CDR3, as DNA: TGTGCCAGCAGCTTAGGCGGGGTTGTCAACAATGAGCAGTTCTTC. Its translation is CASSLGGVVNNEQFF.

The V call is TRBV2, the J call TRBJ2-7, with D possibly being TRBD2 (6 bases). Between the trimmed V and J ends, which lost 4 bases and 4 bases, there was a span of 11 bases. The germline V gene encodes CDR1 SNHLY and CDR2 FYNNEI. The length of the CDR3 is 13 residues. In DNA, the CDR3 is TGTGCCAGCAGTGTGTCGGGGAGGTACGAGCAGTACTTC. It translates to CASSVSGRYEQYF.

The CDR3 nucleotides are TGTGCCAGCAGCCAAGGGCTAGCGGGAGGGCCGGGCTACAATGAGCAGTTCTTC. It specifies CASSQGLAGGPGYNEQFF. This rearrangement joins TRBV3-1 (or the pseudogene TRBV3-2) to TRBJ2-1, with 12 bases fitting TRBD2. CDR1 is LGHDT, CDR2 YNNKEL, per germline (reference sequence). CDR3 length: 18 residues. V was pared by 1 base and J by 3 bases, with 7 bases of the junction left unmatched.

The chain has TRBV7-9 and TRBJ2-1, with D tentatively TRBD2 (6 bases). V lost 3 bases, J lost 9 bases, and 12 bases lay in between. The CDR3 has 13 amino acids. In germline, CDR1 is SEHNR, CDR2 FQNEAQ (reference sequence). The CDR3 protein is CASSLSSAAEQFF. The DNA of the CDR3 is TGTGCCAGCAGCTTGTCTAGCGCTGCTGAGCAGTTCTTC.

The chain has TRBV7-3 and TRBJ2-7, with 9 bases fitting TRBD2. Germline CDR1 and CDR2: SGHTA and FQGTGA. V shed 5 bases, J shed 6 bases, and the junction held 11 bases outside the gene matches. The CDR3 contains 15 residues. The CDR3 here is CASSPLGLAGSEQYF. As DNA, the CDR3 is TGTGCCAGCAGCCCCCTCGGGCTAGCGGGATCCGAGCAGTACTTC.

The chain couples TRBV19 to TRBJ1-5, with a possible D match to TRBD1 (6 bases). Germline CDR1 and CDR2: LNHDA and SQIVND (reference sequence). With 4 bases removed from V and 3 bases from J, the gap between germline ends came to 13 bases. The CDR3 runs 15 residues. CDR3 sequence reads: CASSTRGWANQPQHF. The DNA of the CDR3 is TGTGCCAGTAGTACCAGGGGCTGGGCCAATCAGCCCCAGCATTTT. The entire variable domain, with the rest obtained from reference TRBV19 and TRBJ1-5, is as follows: DGGITQSPKYLFRKEGQNVTLSCEQNLNHDAMYWYRQDPGQGLRLIYYSQIVNDFQKGDIAEGYSVSREKKESFPLTVTSAQKNPTAFYLCASSTRGWANQPQHFGDGTRLSIL.

The J gene is TRBJ2-3, the V gene TRBV7-9, with D perhaps TRBD1 (5 bases). In germline, CDR1 is SEHNR, CDR2 FQNEAQ (reference sequence). The CDR3 loop spans 14 amino acids. V gave up 1 base and J gave up 2 bases, with 7 bases separating them. The chain's CDR3 is CASSLEGSTDTQYF. CDR3 sequence (DNA): TGTGCCAGCAGCTTAGAGGGGTCCACAGATACGCAGTATTTT.

This clone was seen a few times. V and J are TRBV6-5 and TRBJ1-1; the D is unclear. V lost 6 bases, J lost 8 bases, and 19 bases lay in between. Per the germline V gene, CDR1 is MNHEY and CDR2 is SVGAGI. This CDR3 has 14 amino acids. CDR3 DNA sequence: TGTGCCAGCAGGACTTCGCACGCCGTCGACGAAGCTTTCTTT. Translated, it gives CASRTSHAVDEAFF.

The count of this clone is one. V gene TRBV5-1 combines with J gene TRBJ2-1; 11 bases agree with TRBD1. The junction had 3 bases not matched to a gene; V was cut back by 4 bases and J by 3 bases. Germline V gene data show CDR1 as SGHRS and CDR2 as YFSETQ. The CDR3 is made up of 15 amino acids. This CDR3 reads CASSTGTGGYNEQFF. The CDR3 DNA sequence: TGCGCCAGCAGCACCGGGACAGGGGGCTACAATGAGCAGTTCTTC.

This clone came up once. The rearrangement joins TRBV3-1 (or the pseudogene TRBV3-2) to TRBJ2-3; D is possibly TRBD2 (6 bases). Germline CDR1 LGHDT, CDR2 YNNKEL (reference sequence). The germline V and J ends were trimmed by 4 bases and 2 bases, with 13 bases remaining between them. This CDR3 has 15 residues. DNA of the CDR3: TGTGCCAGCAGCCGTATGGGGGGTTACACAGATACGCAGTATTTT. Translating gives CASSRMGGYTDTQYF.

The chain combines TRBV27 with TRBJ2-4; weak D call: TRBD2 (7 bases). V was pared by 6 bases and J by 6 bases, with 21 bases between. The CDR3 is 16 residues long. CDR1 and CDR2 from the germline V gene are MNHEY and SMNVEV (reference sequence). The CDR3 DNA follows: TGTGCCAGCAGACTGTCGGGGGGCTTGAGAGGAAACATTCAGTACTTC. Residues: CASRLSGGLRGNIQYF.

The V and J genes are TRBV5-1 and TRBJ2-1; the D is unclear. The V end lost 0 bases, the J end lost 4 bases, and 14 bases lay between the germline ends. The germline CDR1 and CDR2 sequences are SGHRS and YFSETQ. This CDR3 has 16 residues. Here the CDR3 reads CASSLAFNIPYNEQFF. The DNA for the CDR3 is TGCGCCAGCAGCTTGGCCTTTAACATACCTTACAATGAGCAGTTCTTC.

This clone was observed a handful of times. V is TRBV7-7 and J is TRBJ2-1; 10 nucleotides line up with TRBD2. The CDR3 is 15 residues long. The trim removed 3 bases at V and 8 bases at J, leaving 7 bases unmatched. Germline lookup yields CDR1 SSHAT and CDR2 FNYEAQ (reference sequence). The CDR3 loop reads CASSFSSGSGYEQFF. The CDR3 DNA sequence: TGTGCCAGCAGCTTCTCTAGCGGGAGCGGGTATGAGCAGTTCTTC.

The chain combines TRBV3-1 (or the pseudogene TRBV3-2) with TRBJ2-7; 12 positions match TRBD2. This CDR3 is built from 15 residues. The trim removed 1 base at V and 3 bases at J, leaving 1 base unmatched. Per the germline V gene, CDR1 is LGHDT and CDR2 is YNNKEL (reference sequence). The DNA for the CDR3 is TGTGCCAGCAGCCAAGGACTAGCGGGAGACTACGAGCAGTACTTC. Translation gives CASSQGLAGDYEQYF.

The chain joins TRBV29-1 to TRBJ2-1; 11 positions agree with TRBD2. The CDR3 totals 14 residues. Germline lookup yields CDR1 SQVTM and CDR2 ANQGSEA. The trim removed 4 bases at V and 9 bases at J, leaving 8 bases unmatched. The CDR3 nucleotides read TGCAGCGTTGGGGTAGCGGGAGGGCGAGGTGAGCAGTTCTTC. It specifies CSVGVAGGRGEQFF.

In this sample, this clone turned up a few times. Germline and junction disagree at one end, which may indicate a read error. The V gene is TRBV5-6, the J gene TRBJ2-3; 12 bases map to TRBD1. CDR3 size: 15 residues. Germline lookup yields CDR1 SGHDT and CDR2 YYEEEE. The CDR3 protein is CASSSGTGGTDTQYF. DNA of the CDR3: TGTGCCAGCAGCTCCGGGACAGGGGGCACGGATACGCAGTATTTT.

V gene TRBV5-1 combines with J gene TRBJ1-1; D gene uncertain. The length of the CDR3 is 16 residues. V was cut by 3 bases and J by 6 bases, with 21 bases left in between. Germline loops: CDR1 SGHRS, CDR2 YFSETQ. CDR3 protein: CASSSRPEGSGAEAFF. CDR3 DNA sequence: TGCGCCAGCAGCTCCCGCCCTGAGGGTTCGGGAGCTGAAGCTTTCTTT. The full variable domain, its missing parts supplied by reference TRBV5-1 and TRBJ1-1, is KAGVTQTPRYLIKTRGQQVTLSCSPISGHRSVSWYQQTPGQGLQFLFEYFSETQRNKGNFPGRFSGRQFSNSRSEMNVSTLELGDSALYLCASSSRPEGSGAEAFFGQGTRLTVV.